The 7 T cell receptor beta chains listed next were all sequenced from one sample in a study of T cell repertoires in cytomegalovirus infection. Each CDR3 protein gets one entry after TCRdb re-called the reads with MiXCR. The sample contains fewer than 550,000 distinct CDR3 sequences, about 17% of which appear only once. Sequenced: CD8+ T cells from PBMCs. The receptor set was obtained from a human donor in good health (CMV status not recorded). Some clones in this sample may be carry-over from other donors' samples.

This chain joins TRBV5-1 and TRBJ2-1; maybe TRBD1 (6 bases). With 5 bases removed from V and 7 bases from J, the gap between germline ends came to 10 bases. This CDR3 comprises 12 residues. In germline, CDR1 is SGHRS, CDR2 YFSETQ. Written as DNA, the CDR3 is TGCGCCAGCAGACCCCAGGGGAATGAGCAGTTCTTC. Translated, it gives CASRPQGNEQFF. Looking up the rest from reference TRBV5-1 and TRBJ2-1 gives the full variable domain: KAGVTQTPRYLIKTRGQQVTLSCSPISGHRSVSWYQQTPGQGLQFLFEYFSETQRNKGNFPGRFSGRQFSNSRSEMNVSTLELGDSALYLCASRPQGNEQFFGPGTRLTVL.

The chain combines TRBV15 with TRBJ1-3, with TRBD1 matching over 7 bases. Trimming removed 1 base from V and 14 bases from J; junction bases left unmatched: 8. CDR1 and CDR2 (germline): LNHNV, YYDKDF (reference sequence). The CDR3 has 13 amino acids. The CDR3: CATSRVPPTGLYF. As DNA, the CDR3 is TGTGCCACCAGCAGAGTTCCCCCGACAGGGCTATATTTT.

The chain joins TRBV20-1 to TRBJ1-1, with a tentative D call TRBD1 (6 bases). With 3 bases removed from V and 0 bases from J, the gap between germline ends came to 23 bases. The CDR3 covers 18 residues. The germline V gene has CDR1 DFQATT and CDR2 SNEGSKA (reference sequence). CDR3 in amino acids: CSASSGANSYGMNTEAFF. Written as DNA, the CDR3 is TGCAGTGCTAGCTCGGGGGCCAACTCCTATGGGATGAACACTGAAGCTTTCTTT.

This clonotype was seen only a few times. A read error may account for a junction end that differs from germline. This CDR3 reads CVSSGTGRNTEAFF. CDR3 nucleotides: TGCGTCAGCAGCGGGACAGGGAGGAACACTGAAGCTTTCTTT. The chain joins TRBV5-1 to TRBJ1-1, with 9 positions matching TRBD1. The germline V gene has CDR1 SGHRS and CDR2 YFSETQ. The CDR3 length is 14 residues.

This clonotype came up many times. The chain is built from TRBV7-6 and TRBJ1-4, with 9 bases fitting TRBD1. V shed 1 base and J 8 bases; nucleotides not matched to a gene: 11. Germline CDR1 reads SGHVS; CDR2 reads FNYEAQ. The CDR3 loop spans 17 amino acids. CDR3 in amino acids: CASSLVGQGGFGEKLFF. In DNA form, the CDR3 reads TGTGCCAGCAGCTTAGTGGGACAGGGTGGTTTTGGAGAAAAACTGTTTTTT.

At least ten counts were recorded for this clonotype. The chain employs TRBV7-2 and TRBJ1-3; 7 nucleotides match TRBD1. Trimming at V came to 4 bases and at J to 4 bases, leaving 7 bases not matched to a gene. CDR1 SGHTA and CDR2 FQGNSA come from the germline V gene. This CDR3 has 15 residues. CDR3 DNA: TGTGCCAGCAGCTCCCACAGGGGACCCGGAAACACCATATATTTT. Its protein is CASSSHRGPGNTIYF.

There are a few counts of this clonotype. V and J are TRBV20-1 and TRBJ2-2; D is perhaps TRBD2 (5 bases). CDR3 length: 12 residues. The germline V gene encodes CDR1 DFQATT and CDR2 SNEGSKA (reference sequence). V was clipped by 6 bases and J by 7 bases, with 12 bases between them. The CDR3: CSANYEGGELFF. In DNA, the CDR3 is TGCAGTGCGAACTACGAGGGCGGGGAGCTGTTTTTT.